The source of this T cell receptor (beta chain) is a study of cytomegalovirus exposure and HLA in healthy donors. Broader study findings: Reportedly, TCR beta sequences accurately predicted HLA-A and HLA-B alleles in most subjects.

Donors showed nominal health when sampled, although they likely had unrecorded immune exposures. This clone was observed once. The target antigen is unknown. The PCR made use of 60 Vbeta and 13 Jbeta primers. Some clones are missing from TCRdb's copy, which holds only in-frame ones; the method was immunoSEQ multiplex PCR. The sample includes about 170,000 clones, approximately 73% seen only once; the top ten take about 5%. The ends lost 3 bases at V and 6 bases at J; junction bases unmatched: 4. The CDR3 runs 15 residues. Germline V gene lookup returns CDR1 SGHTA and CDR2 FQGNSA. The receptor was derived from a woman in her late teens or twenties in good health and CMV-seropositive. The chain recombines TRBV7-2 with TRBJ1-4, with 10 bases that match TRBD1. The sample was PBMCs. The CDR3 bases are TGTGCCAGCAGCTTTGCGACAGGGGGCGATGAAAAACTGTTTTTT. This encodes CASSFATGGDEKLFF.